One and the same sample provided the 3 T cell receptor beta chains below, sequenced in a study of T cell changes during pregnancy in multiple sclerosis. Method: immunoSEQ multiplex PCR; TCRdb's copy keeps in-frame clones and lacks some. Among tens of thousands of clones listed, roughly 90% were seen once. This specimen was peripheral blood, taken in the second trimester of pregnancy. The receptors were gathered from a female donor with multiple sclerosis, enrolled in a pregnancy study.

The J gene is TRBJ2-2, the V gene TRBV7-3; 8 bases line up with TRBD1. Germline V gene sequence: CDR1 SGHTA, CDR2 FQGTGA. J gave up 6 bases and V 0 bases, and 9 bases lay outside the gene matches. The CDR3 length is 17 residues. In nucleotides, the CDR3 is TGTGCCAGCAGCTTAACGGGCGGACAGGGAGGCGCCGGGGAGCTGTTTTTT. It is translated as CASSLTGGQGGAGELFF.

The V call is TRBV11-2, the J call TRBJ2-2; D perhaps matches TRBD2 (5 bases). V was trimmed by 3 bases and J by 6 bases, leaving 14 bases between them. CDR1 is SGHAT, CDR2 FQNNGV, per germline. The CDR3 loop spans 15 amino acids. The CDR3 DNA sequence: TGTGCCAGCAGCTTGTGGAGCGCGAGGGCCGGGGAGCTGTTTTTT. Protein: CASSLWSARAGELFF. The full variable domain, its missing parts supplied by reference TRBV11-2 and TRBJ2-2, is EAGVAQSPRYKIIEKRQSVAFWCNPISGHATLYWYQQILGQGPKLLIQFQNNGVVDDSQLPKDRFSAERLKGVDSTLKIQPAKLEDSAVYLCASSLWSARAGELFFGEGSRLTVL.

CDR3 region: CASRQDANYGYTF. The CDR3 region has the DNA TGTGCCAGTCGACAGGACGCTAACTATGGCTACACCTTC. The chain is built from TRBV19 and TRBJ1-2, with D possibly being TRBD1 (6 bases). The CDR3 contains 13 residues. Trimming pared 8 bases from V and 0 bases from J, leaving 10 bases between. Looked up from germline, CDR1 is LNHDA and CDR2 is SQIVND (reference sequence).